This T cell receptor (beta chain) was retrieved from a study of blood T cell repertoires in COVID-19. The overall study: The study drew acute and convalescent COVID-19 samples from the United States, Italy and Spain.

Measured with immunoSEQ multiplex PCR; TCRdb has only the in-frame clones, and not every one. The table lists 200,000 to 250,000 clones, approximately 84% of them singletons. The CDR3 is 14 residues long. Trimming left V 6 bases short and J 2 bases short, with 10 bases between. The V gene's germline CDR1 is SEHNR and CDR2 FQNEAQ (reference sequence). The sequenced material came from peripheral blood. This receptor was identified in a man in his forties with acute or convalescent COVID-19. V gene TRBV7-9 combines with J gene TRBJ2-2, with D possibly TRBD1 on 5 matching bases. The CDR3 loop reads CASSQRGNTGELFF. The DNA of the CDR3 is TGTGCCAGCAGTCAAAGGGGTAACACCGGGGAGCTGTTTTTT.